A selection of T cell receptor beta chains follows, all from one sample in a study of CD8 T cells in Susac syndrome. MiXCR was run by TCRdb on the immunoSEQ multiplex PCR reads, yielding one entry per CDR3 protein. The repertoire holds some 200,000 distinct CDR3 sequences, with about 95% as singletons. Specimen: CD4+ T cells from PBMCs. These receptors originate from a human donor in good health. The CDR3 runs from the conserved cysteine through the conserved F or W. Each record gives: clone size, J gene, V gene, D gene, CDR3 DNA, CDR3 protein. D genes are given only for firm matches. Only part of the rows carry a size: once, few, many, or a class if the clone is expanded.

clone size: NA
J gene: TRBJ2-1
V gene: TRBV23-1
D gene: TRBD1
CDR3 DNA: TGCGCCAGCAGTCAATCGACAGGGGGCCCCTACAATGAGCAGTTCTTC
CDR3 protein: CASSQSTGGPYNEQFF

clone size: NA
J gene: TRBJ1-2
V gene: TRBV7-9
D gene: NA
CDR3 DNA: TGTGCCAGCAGCTTAAAGGGGAGCTACACCTTC
CDR3 protein: CASSLKGSYTF

clone size: NA
J gene: TRBJ1-5
V gene: TRBV6-2/TRBV6-3
D gene: TRBD1
CDR3 DNA: TGTGCCAGCCATGACAGGGTAGATCAGCCCCAGCATTTT
CDR3 protein: CASHDRVDQPQHF

clone size: NA
J gene: TRBJ1-2
V gene: TRBV29-1
D gene: NA
CDR3 DNA: TGCATCACATGGGGGGGCCGATATGGCTACACCTTC
CDR3 protein: CITWGGRYGYTF

clone size: NA
J gene: TRBJ1-1
V gene: TRBV29-1
D gene: NA
CDR3 DNA: TGCAGCGGAGGGGTGACGGGGAACACTGAAGCTTTCTTT
CDR3 protein: CSGGVTGNTEAFF

clone size: once
J gene: TRBJ1-2
V gene: TRBV5-1
D gene: TRBD1
CDR3 DNA: TGCGCCAGCCAAACAGGGGGCGCCGCCTATAACTATGGCTACACCTTC
CDR3 protein: CASQTGGAAYNYGYTF

clone size: NA
J gene: TRBJ2-2
V gene: TRBV29-1
D gene: NA
CDR3 DNA: TGCAGCGGAACGACGGTTAACACCGGGGAGCTGTTTTTT
CDR3 protein: CSGTTVNTGELFF

clone size: NA
J gene: TRBJ1-1
V gene: TRBV27
D gene: NA
CDR3 DNA: TGTGCCAGCAGATTTTCTGTGGCAACTGAAGCTTTCTTT
CDR3 protein: CASRFSVATEAFF

clone size: NA
J gene: TRBJ2-7
V gene: TRBV5-1
D gene: TRBD2
CDR3 DNA: TGCGCCAGCAGCTTGGGCAGTACTAGCGCCTACGAGCAGTACTTC
CDR3 protein: CASSLGSTSAYEQYF

clone size: NA
J gene: TRBJ2-7
V gene: TRBV4-3
D gene: NA
CDR3 DNA: TGCGCCAGCAGCCAGTCGACAGGAGCACCCTACGAGCAGTACTTC
CDR3 protein: CASSQSTGAPYEQYF

clone size: NA
J gene: TRBJ2-5
V gene: TRBV29-1
D gene: NA
CDR3 DNA: TGCAGCGCCGGACCGACCCCAGAGACCCAGTACTTC
CDR3 protein: CSAGPTPETQYF

clone size: NA
J gene: TRBJ2-1
V gene: TRBV25-1
D gene: TRBD1
CDR3 DNA: TGTGCCAGCAGCACCGCCGGGACAGGGCTCAATGAGCAGTTCTTC
CDR3 protein: CASSTAGTGLNEQFF

clone size: once
J gene: TRBJ2-3
V gene: TRBV7-9
D gene: NA
CDR3 DNA: TGTGCCAGCTCGATAGGGACACATAGCACAGATACGCAGTATTTT
CDR3 protein: CASSIGTHSTDTQYF

clone size: NA
J gene: TRBJ2-1
V gene: TRBV20-1
D gene: NA
CDR3 DNA: TGCAGTGCTACTCCGACTATCGAGCAGTTCTTC
CDR3 protein: CSATPTIEQFF

clone size: NA
J gene: TRBJ2-3
V gene: TRBV20-1
D gene: TRBD2
CDR3 DNA: TGCAGTGCCAGGACTAGCGAAAGGTCCACAGATACGCAGTATTTT
CDR3 protein: CSARTSERSTDTQYF

clone size: once
J gene: TRBJ2-5
V gene: TRBV5-1
D gene: NA
CDR3 DNA: TGCGCCAGCAGCTCGGGCCCCAGGGAGACCCAGTACTTC
CDR3 protein: CASSSGPRETQYF

clone size: NA
J gene: TRBJ2-1
V gene: TRBV20-1
D gene: NA
CDR3 DNA: TGCAGTGCTAGTCTTCTTTCCTACAATGAGCAGTTCTTC
CDR3 protein: CSASLLSYNEQFF

clone size: NA
J gene: TRBJ1-2
V gene: TRBV9
D gene: NA
CDR3 DNA: TGTGCCAGCAGCGTAGGTACAGCTGGCTATGGCTACACCTTC
CDR3 protein: CASSVGTAGYGYTF

clone size: NA
J gene: TRBJ2-2
V gene: TRBV27
D gene: NA
CDR3 DNA: TGTGCCAGCAGTTGGAGGGGGAGGGACCGGGAGCTGTTTTTT
CDR3 protein: CASSWRGRDRELFF

clone size: NA
J gene: TRBJ1-5
V gene: TRBV4-1
D gene: NA
CDR3 DNA: TGCGCCAGCAGCCAAGAGGAATTTAGCAATCAGCCCCAGCATTTT
CDR3 protein: CASSQEEFSNQPQHF

clone size: NA
J gene: TRBJ1-1
V gene: TRBV7-3
D gene: TRBD1
CDR3 DNA: TGTGCCAGCAGCCCCTCGACAGGGAGGAACACTGAAGCTTTCTTT
CDR3 protein: CASSPSTGRNTEAFF

clone size: NA
J gene: TRBJ1-2
V gene: TRBV29-1
D gene: TRBD1
CDR3 DNA: TGCAGTTTCGGACACCTTCCGGGACAGACGAACTATGGCTACACCTTC
CDR3 protein: CSFGHLPGQTNYGYTF

clone size: NA
J gene: TRBJ2-1
V gene: TRBV28
D gene: TRBD2
CDR3 DNA: TGTGCCAGCGGCCCCGGGACTAACGAATACAATGAGCAGTTCTTC
CDR3 protein: CASGPGTNEYNEQFF

clone size: NA
J gene: TRBJ2-6
V gene: TRBV5-1
D gene: NA
CDR3 DNA: TGCGCCAGCAGCTTTTCCCTGGTCGGATCTGGGGCCAACGTCCTGACTTTC
CDR3 protein: CASSFSLVGSGANVLTF

clone size: NA
J gene: TRBJ1-2
V gene: TRBV30
D gene: NA
CDR3 DNA: TGTGCCTGGAGTGACCAGGGAGCTGTGGGCTACACCTTC
CDR3 protein: CAWSDQGAVGYTF

clone size: NA
J gene: TRBJ2-7
V gene: TRBV6-6
D gene: TRBD1
CDR3 DNA: TGTGCCAGCAGAGCTGGACAGGGAGGCGAGCAGTACTTC
CDR3 protein: CASRAGQGGEQYF

clone size: once
J gene: TRBJ2-3
V gene: TRBV20-1
D gene: NA
CDR3 DNA: TGCAGTGCCCTGACTAGGGCAAGAAGCACAGATACGCAGTATTTT
CDR3 protein: CSALTRARSTDTQYF

clone size: NA
J gene: TRBJ2-2
V gene: TRBV30
D gene: NA
CDR3 DNA: TGTGCCTGGAGCCCTATAAGGGGGACCGGGGAGCTGTTTTTT
CDR3 protein: CAWSPIRGTGELFF

clone size: once
J gene: TRBJ2-5
V gene: TRBV28
D gene: NA
CDR3 DNA: TGTGCCAGCATCCGCTCGGGACCGAAGAGAACCCAGTACTTC
CDR3 protein: CASIRSGPKRTQYF

clone size: NA
J gene: TRBJ2-1
V gene: TRBV30
D gene: NA
CDR3 DNA: TGTGCCTGGAGCAGGGGTGGTTGGAATGAGCAGTTCTTC
CDR3 protein: CAWSRGGWNEQFF

clone size: NA
J gene: TRBJ2-3
V gene: TRBV12-3/TRBV12-4
D gene: TRBD1
CDR3 DNA: TGTGCCAGCAGAGCTACAGGGGCAGATACGCAGTATTTT
CDR3 protein: CASRATGADTQYF

clone size: NA
J gene: TRBJ2-5
V gene: TRBV18
D gene: NA
CDR3 DNA: TGTGCCAGCTCACCAGAGGGGTCGGCTGTTTTGGAGACCCAGTACTTC
CDR3 protein: CASSPEGSAVLETQYF

clone size: NA
J gene: TRBJ2-1
V gene: TRBV15
D gene: NA
CDR3 DNA: TGTGCCACCAGCGCCCGGACGGGGAGTGCGAATGAGCAGTTCTTC
CDR3 protein: CATSARTGSANEQFF

clone size: few
J gene: TRBJ1-5
V gene: TRBV9
D gene: NA
CDR3 DNA: TGTGCCAGCAGCCCCGACAGCATATATCAGCCCCAGCATTTT
CDR3 protein: CASSPDSIYQPQHF

clone size: NA
J gene: TRBJ2-1
V gene: TRBV18
D gene: TRBD2
CDR3 DNA: TGTGCCAGCTCAACAGGGACTAGCGGGACGCAGTTCTTC
CDR3 protein: CASSTGTSGTQFF

clone size: NA
J gene: TRBJ2-1
V gene: TRBV9
D gene: NA
CDR3 DNA: TGTGCCAGCAGCCTAATGGGCTCCTACAATGAGCAGTTCTTC
CDR3 protein: CASSLMGSYNEQFF

clone size: NA
J gene: TRBJ1-5
V gene: TRBV6-2/TRBV6-3
D gene: NA
CDR3 DNA: TGTGCCAGCAGTTACTCCTACCCCAGGGTGAGCAATCAGCCCCAGCATTTT
CDR3 protein: CASSYSYPRVSNQPQHF

clone size: NA
J gene: TRBJ2-4
V gene: TRBV25-1
D gene: NA
CDR3 DNA: TGTGCCAGCAGTGACCAGGGGCGGCGTAGCGACATTCAGTACTTC
CDR3 protein: CASSDQGRRSDIQYF

clone size: NA
J gene: TRBJ1-1
V gene: TRBV13
D gene: NA
CDR3 DNA: TGTGCCAGCAGCTTAGTGTTCAGGGGCACTGAAGCTTTCTTT
CDR3 protein: CASSLVFRGTEAFF

clone size: NA
J gene: TRBJ2-5
V gene: TRBV20-1
D gene: NA
CDR3 DNA: TGCAGCGGTCCTAGGCGGGAAGAGACCCAGTACTTC
CDR3 protein: CSGPRREETQYF

clone size: NA
J gene: TRBJ2-1
V gene: TRBV20-1
D gene: NA
CDR3 DNA: TGCAGTGCGATAGGGAGACGCGTGAATGAGCAGTTCTTC
CDR3 protein: CSAIGRRVNEQFF

clone size: NA
J gene: TRBJ1-1
V gene: TRBV3-1
D gene: NA
CDR3 DNA: TGTGCCAGCAGCCAAGAATGGGGGAACACTGAAGCTTTCTTT
CDR3 protein: CASSQEWGNTEAFF

clone size: NA
J gene: TRBJ1-1
V gene: TRBV29-1
D gene: NA
CDR3 DNA: TGCAGCGTCGCACAGTCCATGAACACTGAAGCTTTCTTT
CDR3 protein: CSVAQSMNTEAFF

clone size: once
J gene: TRBJ1-1
V gene: TRBV4-2
D gene: TRBD1
CDR3 DNA: TGTGCCAGCAGCCCGAGGACAGGGGGCGAGGGGAACACTGAAGCTTTCTTT
CDR3 protein: CASSPRTGGEGNTEAFF

clone size: NA
J gene: TRBJ2-1
V gene: TRBV6-1
D gene: NA
CDR3 DNA: TGTGCCAGCGGTCAAACTGGCACTGAGCAGTTCTTC
CDR3 protein: CASGQTGTEQFF

clone size: NA
J gene: TRBJ2-1
V gene: TRBV30
D gene: TRBD1
CDR3 DNA: TGTGCCTGGAGCGGACAGGACAATGAGCAGTTCTTC
CDR3 protein: CAWSGQDNEQFF

clone size: NA
J gene: TRBJ1-1
V gene: TRBV20-1
D gene: NA
CDR3 DNA: TGCAGTGCTAGTCGAGGGTTTGGCGGTGAAGCTTTCTTT
CDR3 protein: CSASRGFGGEAFF

clone size: NA
J gene: TRBJ2-7
V gene: TRBV5-1
D gene: TRBD1
CDR3 DNA: TGCGCCAGCAGCCCTGGGACAGGGTACTACGAGCAGTACTTC
CDR3 protein: CASSPGTGYYEQYF

clone size: NA
J gene: TRBJ2-3
V gene: TRBV7-6
D gene: NA
CDR3 DNA: TGTGCCAGCAGCCGGAACGGGGGCAGCACAGATACGCAGTATTTT
CDR3 protein: CASSRNGGSTDTQYF

clone size: NA
J gene: TRBJ2-5
V gene: TRBV4-1
D gene: NA
CDR3 DNA: TGCGCCAGCAGCCAAGTCGGCAAGCAAGAGACCCAGTACTTC
CDR3 protein: CASSQVGKQETQYF

clone size: NA
J gene: TRBJ2-1
V gene: TRBV30
D gene: TRBD2
CDR3 DNA: TGTGCCTGGAGTTTGGGACTAGATACTAATGAGCAGTTCTTC
CDR3 protein: CAWSLGLDTNEQFF

clone size: NA
J gene: TRBJ2-3
V gene: TRBV27
D gene: TRBD1
CDR3 DNA: TGTGCCAGCAGTTGGTTGACAGGGGATAAAAATACGCAGTATTTT
CDR3 protein: CASSWLTGDKNTQYF

clone size: NA
J gene: TRBJ2-2
V gene: TRBV12-3/TRBV12-4
D gene: NA
CDR3 DNA: TGTGCCAGCATTTCGAACACCGGGGAGCTGTTTTTT
CDR3 protein: CASISNTGELFF

clone size: NA
J gene: TRBJ2-1
V gene: TRBV11-1
D gene: NA
CDR3 DNA: TGTGCCAGCAGCTTAGTTGGGTATGAGCAGTTCTTC
CDR3 protein: CASSLVGYEQFF

clone size: NA
J gene: TRBJ1-2
V gene: TRBV5-1
D gene: NA
CDR3 DNA: TGCGCCAGCAGCTCGGAAGGCTATGGCTACACCTTC
CDR3 protein: CASSSEGYGYTF

clone size: NA
J gene: TRBJ2-3
V gene: TRBV28
D gene: NA
CDR3 DNA: TGTGCCAAGACAGATACGCAGTATTTT
CDR3 protein: CAKTDTQYF